The 5 T cell receptor beta chains listed next were all sequenced from one sample in a study of low-dose radiotherapy and immunotherapy resistance in tumors. First-strand cDNA used TRAV- and TRBV-specific primers, covering alpha and beta chains. The authors ran around 20 PCR cycles to amplify TCRs with a constant-region primer and V-primer adapter. TCRdb re-derived calls from the reads in MiXCR, one entry per CDR3 protein. The sample lists 50,000 or so distinct CDR3 sequences; approximately 22% were seen once. Time point: after trial treatment. Sample treatment: LDRT plus nivolumab, ipilimumab, low-dose cyclophosphamide and aspirin (RACIN trial). The material sequenced was PBMCs, taken after low-dose radiotherapy plus immunotherapy. All receptors come from a male donor with prostate cancer.

V gene TRBV15 combines with J gene TRBJ2-1; weak D call: TRBD1 (5 bases). This CDR3 spans 22 amino acids. CDR1 and CDR2 from the germline V gene are LNHNV and YYDKDF (reference sequence). V lost 0 bases and J lost 6, with 33 bases in between. CDR3 in DNA: TGTGCCACCAGCAGAGATCGTAGGACAAAGGCAGGGTATGCCCCTACAGGCAATGAGCAGTTCTTC. Protein sequence: CATSRDRRTKAGYAPTGNEQFF.

A word on this clonotype: It differs at one base from a far larger clone, so likely a read error. The CDR3 protein is CATSSAGTESYQPQHF. CDR3 DNA sequence: TGTGCCACCAGCAGCGCCGGGACAGAAAGCTATCAGCCCCAGCATTTT. The V call is TRBV13, the J call TRBJ1-5; 7 bases match TRBD1. The V gene's germline CDR1 is PRHDT and CDR2 FYEKMQ (reference sequence). The CDR3 spans 16 residues.

Details on this clonotype: Given a far larger clone just one base away, this is likely a sequencing read error. The V and J genes are TRBV7-9 and TRBJ2-7, with 7 bases fitting TRBD2. Losses at the gene ends were 5 bases for V and 7 bases for J; bases not matched to a gene: 11. Germline V gene data show CDR1 as SEHNR and CDR2 as FQNEAQ (reference sequence). The CDR3 covers 14 residues. In DNA form, the CDR3 reads TGTGCCAGCAGCCCGACTAGCCCCCCCAATGAGCAGTACTTC. This encodes CASSPTSPPNEQYF.

Points on this clonotype: A far larger clone is a single base away, which makes a read error likely. The chain carries TRBV5-4 and TRBJ2-7, with D perhaps assigned TRBD1 or TRBD2 (5 bases each). The germline CDR1 and CDR2 sequences are SGHNT and YYREEE (reference sequence). There are 15 residues in the CDR3. Trimming pared 6 bases from V and 7 bases from J, leaving 23 bases between. CDR3 nucleotide sequence: TGTGCCAGCACCGCCGGGACCACCTCAGGCAATGAGCAGTACTTC. Protein product: CASTAGTTSGNEQYF.

This clonotype has a single count. This may stem from a read error, because a much larger clone lies one nucleotide away. This sequence joins TRBV5-1 and TRBJ2-5; perhaps TRBD1 as D (6 bases). Germline CDR1 reads SGHRS; CDR2 reads YFSETQ. This CDR3 is 14 amino acids long. In DNA form, the CDR3 reads TGCGCCAGCAGCTTGGCGACAGGACAAGAGACCAAGTACTTC. This encodes CASSLATGQETKYF.